The clone carrying this T cell receptor beta chain was seen repeatedly, ten times or more. The sample belongs to a study of prognosis after radiotherapy for stage I lung cancer. As for the study in general: Stereotactic body radiotherapy was given without concurrent therapy in all patients.

Genomic DNA served as the source from which two-round multiplex PCR generated TCR beta CDR3 amplicons. Primers specific to each TRBV and TRBJ gene were used in first-round PCR. TCRdb reanalysed the multiplex PCR reads using MiXCR and keeps one entry per CDR3 protein. The data contain fewer than 40,000 distinct CDR3 sequences, under 35% of them singletons. The sequencing here drew on PBMCs, taken before or after stereotactic body radiation therapy (not recorded which). This receptor was identified in a donor aged 50 or older with non-small cell lung cancer.

The DNA for the CDR3 is TGTGCCAGCAGTTTACCAGGGAGCCAGCCCCAGCATTTT. Translated, it gives CASSLPGSQPQHF. The gene calls are TRBV28 and TRBJ1-5; tentatively, D is TRBD1 (5 bases). The germline V and J ends were trimmed by 2 bases and 7 bases, with 9 bases remaining between them. There are 13 residues in the CDR3. The germline V gene encodes CDR1 MDHEN and CDR2 SYDVKM.